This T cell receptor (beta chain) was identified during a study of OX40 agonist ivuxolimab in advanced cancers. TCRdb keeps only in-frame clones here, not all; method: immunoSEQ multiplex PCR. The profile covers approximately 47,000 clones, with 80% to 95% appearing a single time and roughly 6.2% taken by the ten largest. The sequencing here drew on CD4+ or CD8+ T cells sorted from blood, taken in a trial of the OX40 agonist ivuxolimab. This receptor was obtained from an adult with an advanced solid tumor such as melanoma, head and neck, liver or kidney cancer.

CDR3 sequence: CATSSRTGVQETQYF. The CDR3 bases are TGTGCCACCAGCAGTAGGACAGGGGTACAGGAGACCCAGTACTTC. The chain recombines TRBV15 with TRBJ2-5; 9 bases are a match to TRBD1. Germline assignment: CDR1 LNHNV and CDR2 YYDKDF (reference sequence). The trim removed 3 bases at V and 5 bases at J, leaving 7 bases unmatched. CDR3 length equals 15 residues.